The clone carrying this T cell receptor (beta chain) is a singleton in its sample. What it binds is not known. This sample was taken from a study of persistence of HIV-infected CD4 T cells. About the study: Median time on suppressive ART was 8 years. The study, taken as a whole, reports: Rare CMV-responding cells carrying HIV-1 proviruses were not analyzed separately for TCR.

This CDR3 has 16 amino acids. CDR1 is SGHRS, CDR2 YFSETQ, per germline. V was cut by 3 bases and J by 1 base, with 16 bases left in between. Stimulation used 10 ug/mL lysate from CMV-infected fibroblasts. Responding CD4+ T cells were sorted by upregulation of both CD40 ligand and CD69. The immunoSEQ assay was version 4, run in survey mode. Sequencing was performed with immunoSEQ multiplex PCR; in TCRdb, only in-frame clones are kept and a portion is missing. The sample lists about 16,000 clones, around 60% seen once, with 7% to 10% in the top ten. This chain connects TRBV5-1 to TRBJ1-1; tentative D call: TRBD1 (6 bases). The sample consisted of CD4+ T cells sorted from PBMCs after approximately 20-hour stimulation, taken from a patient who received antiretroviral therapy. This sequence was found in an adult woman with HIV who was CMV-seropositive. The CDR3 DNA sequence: TGCGCCAGCAGCTCTATATTAGGGGGGGAGAACACTGAAGCTTTCTTT. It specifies CASSSILGGENTEAFF.